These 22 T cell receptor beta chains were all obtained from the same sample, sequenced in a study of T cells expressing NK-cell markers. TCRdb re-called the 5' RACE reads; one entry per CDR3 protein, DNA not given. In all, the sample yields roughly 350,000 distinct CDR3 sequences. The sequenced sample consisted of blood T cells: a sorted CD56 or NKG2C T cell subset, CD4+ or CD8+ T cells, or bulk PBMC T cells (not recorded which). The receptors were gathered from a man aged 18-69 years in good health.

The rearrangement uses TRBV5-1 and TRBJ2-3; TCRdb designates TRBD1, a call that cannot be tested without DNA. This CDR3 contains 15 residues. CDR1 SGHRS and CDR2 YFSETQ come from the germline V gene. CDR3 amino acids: CASSFGGASTDTQYF.

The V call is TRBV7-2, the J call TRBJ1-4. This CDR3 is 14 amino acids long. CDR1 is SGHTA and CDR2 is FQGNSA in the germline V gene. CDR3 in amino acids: CASSLGSLGEKLFF.

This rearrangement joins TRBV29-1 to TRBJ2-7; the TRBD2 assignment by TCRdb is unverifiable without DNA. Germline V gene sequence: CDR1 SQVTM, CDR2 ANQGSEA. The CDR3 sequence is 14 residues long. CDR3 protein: CSTGGEAGPYEQYF.

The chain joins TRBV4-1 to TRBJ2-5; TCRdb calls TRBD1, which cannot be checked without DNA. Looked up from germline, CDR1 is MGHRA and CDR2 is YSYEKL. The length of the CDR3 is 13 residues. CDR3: CASSITGGETQYF.

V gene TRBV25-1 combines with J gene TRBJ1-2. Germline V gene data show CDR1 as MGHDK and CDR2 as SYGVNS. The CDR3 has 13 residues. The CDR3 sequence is CASSQGGGAGYTF.

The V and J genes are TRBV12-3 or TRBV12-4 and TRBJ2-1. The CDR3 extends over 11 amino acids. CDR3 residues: CASRERNEQFF.

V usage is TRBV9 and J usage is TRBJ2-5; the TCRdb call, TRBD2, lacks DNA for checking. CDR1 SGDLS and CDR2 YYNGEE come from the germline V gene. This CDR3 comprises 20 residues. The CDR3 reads CASSVGVSGGAGRMVETQYF.

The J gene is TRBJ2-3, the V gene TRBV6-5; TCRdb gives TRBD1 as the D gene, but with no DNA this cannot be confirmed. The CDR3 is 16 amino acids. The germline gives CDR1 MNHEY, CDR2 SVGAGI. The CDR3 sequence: CASSYSGRTTGDTQYF.

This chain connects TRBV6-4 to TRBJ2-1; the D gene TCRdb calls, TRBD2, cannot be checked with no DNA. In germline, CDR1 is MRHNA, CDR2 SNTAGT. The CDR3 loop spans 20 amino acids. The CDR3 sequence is CASTPPGGLAGGGSYNEQFF.

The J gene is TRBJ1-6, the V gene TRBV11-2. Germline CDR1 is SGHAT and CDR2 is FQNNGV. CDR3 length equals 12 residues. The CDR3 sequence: CASSPHSSPLHF.

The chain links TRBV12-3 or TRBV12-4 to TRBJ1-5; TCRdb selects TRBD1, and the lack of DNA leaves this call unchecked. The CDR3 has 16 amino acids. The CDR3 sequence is CASSKDRGLSNQPQHF.

The CDR3 reads CASSPRPGDGDNEQFF. The chain is built from TRBV5-5 and TRBJ2-1; TCRdb gives TRBD1 as the D gene, but with no DNA this cannot be confirmed. Per the germline V gene, CDR1 is SGHKS and CDR2 is YYEKEE (reference sequence). The CDR3 runs to 16 residues.

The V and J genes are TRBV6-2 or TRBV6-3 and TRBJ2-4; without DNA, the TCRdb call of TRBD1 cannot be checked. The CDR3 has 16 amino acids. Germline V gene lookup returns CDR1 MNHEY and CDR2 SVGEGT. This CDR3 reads CASRPLGHPSENIQYF.

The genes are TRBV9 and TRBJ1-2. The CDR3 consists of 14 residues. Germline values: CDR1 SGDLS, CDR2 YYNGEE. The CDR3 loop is CASSVYLKLYGYTF. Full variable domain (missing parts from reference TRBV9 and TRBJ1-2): DSGVTQTPKHLITATGQRVTLRCSPRSGDLSVYWYQQSLDQGLQFLIQYYNGEERAKGNILERFSAQQFPDLHSELNLSSLELGDSALYFCASSVYLKLYGYTFGSGTRLTVV.

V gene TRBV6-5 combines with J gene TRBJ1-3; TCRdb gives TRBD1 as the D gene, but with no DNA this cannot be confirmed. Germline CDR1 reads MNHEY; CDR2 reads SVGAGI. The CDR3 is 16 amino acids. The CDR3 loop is CASSPGQGRAGNTIYF.

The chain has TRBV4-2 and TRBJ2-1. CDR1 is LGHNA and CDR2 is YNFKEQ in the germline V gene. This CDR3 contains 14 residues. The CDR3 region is CASSQDYGYNEQFF.

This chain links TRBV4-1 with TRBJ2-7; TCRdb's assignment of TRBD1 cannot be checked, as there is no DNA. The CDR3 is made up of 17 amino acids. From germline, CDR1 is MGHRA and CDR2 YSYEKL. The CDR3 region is CASSHAIDRGESYEQYF.

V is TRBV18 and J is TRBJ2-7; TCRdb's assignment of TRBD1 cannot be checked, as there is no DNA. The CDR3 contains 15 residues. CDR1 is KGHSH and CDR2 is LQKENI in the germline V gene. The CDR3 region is CASSLSRGEAGEQYF.

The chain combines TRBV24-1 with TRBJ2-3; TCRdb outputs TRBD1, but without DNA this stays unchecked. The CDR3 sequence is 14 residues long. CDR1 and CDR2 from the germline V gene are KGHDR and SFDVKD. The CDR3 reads CATSKFTGSDTQYF.

CDR3 region: CSARKYGRLNTEAFF. The chain is built from TRBV20-1 and TRBJ1-1. The CDR3 spans 15 residues. The germline V gene encodes CDR1 DFQATT and CDR2 SNEGSKA (reference sequence).

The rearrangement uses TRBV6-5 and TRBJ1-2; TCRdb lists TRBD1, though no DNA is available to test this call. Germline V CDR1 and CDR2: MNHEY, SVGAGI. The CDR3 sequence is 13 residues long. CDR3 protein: CASSLTGGWGYTF.

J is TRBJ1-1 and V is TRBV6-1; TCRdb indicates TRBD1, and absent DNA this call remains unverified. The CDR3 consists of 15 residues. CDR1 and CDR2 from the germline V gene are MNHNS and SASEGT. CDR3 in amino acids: CASNPWRGRNTEAFF.